The clone carrying this TCR beta chain was seen many times. These data are taken from a study of regulatory T cells in long-lasting Graves disease. The authors built TCR beta libraries using iRepertoire HTBI primers and Arm-PCR of CDR3 regions. TCRdb analysed the multiplex PCR reads with MiXCR anew, one entry per CDR3 protein. Here the sample spans 420,000 or so distinct CDR3 sequences, roughly a quarter being singletons. The sample's time point: persistent/refractory GD, antithyroid drugs over 5 years with positive TRAb. PBMC-derived RNA was used for the TCR library. With V trimmed by 5 bases and J by 9 bases, 13 bases remained unmatched. There are 15 residues in the CDR3. Germline values: CDR1 MDHEN, CDR2 SYDVKM.

This receptor was taken from a female donor with Graves disease. The source was peripheral blood mononuclear cells (PBMCs), collected when the disease was refractory, from a patient treated with antithyroid drugs. The chain employs TRBV28 and TRBJ2-4; 7 bases match TRBD1. CDR3 sequence (DNA): TGTGCCAGCAGTAGGGGGATGACAGGGTTGGTCATTCAGTACTTC. Translated: CASSRGMTGLVIQYF.